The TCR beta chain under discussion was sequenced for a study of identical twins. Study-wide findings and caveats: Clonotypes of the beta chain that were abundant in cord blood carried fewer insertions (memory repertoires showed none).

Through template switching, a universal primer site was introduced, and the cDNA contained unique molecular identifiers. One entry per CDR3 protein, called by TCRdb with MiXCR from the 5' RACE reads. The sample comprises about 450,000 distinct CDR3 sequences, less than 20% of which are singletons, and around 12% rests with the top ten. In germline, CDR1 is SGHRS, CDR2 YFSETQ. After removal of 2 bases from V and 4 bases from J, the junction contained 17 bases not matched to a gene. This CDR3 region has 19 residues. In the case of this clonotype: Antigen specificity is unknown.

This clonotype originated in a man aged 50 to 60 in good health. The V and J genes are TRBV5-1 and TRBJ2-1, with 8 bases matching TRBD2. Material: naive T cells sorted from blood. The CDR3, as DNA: TGCGCCAGCAGCTTTGTGCCTGGCGGGAGGCACGGAGGTTACAATGAGCAGTTCTTC. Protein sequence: CASSFVPGGRHGGYNEQFF.